These 14 T cell receptor beta chains came from one sample sequenced in a study of regulatory T cells in long-lasting Graves disease (dated by TCRdb to 2020 to 2023). In the paper's terms, the time point label means: newly diagnosed GD, antithyroid drugs for less than 3 months. For both TCR sequencing and RNA sequencing, RNA was extracted from PBMCs in TRIzol. The protocol used for the library was multiplex PCR. TCRdb names Illumina HiSeq 4000 as the instrument used. TCR beta libraries were built with iRepertoire HTBI primers and Arm-PCR amplification of CDR3 regions. TCRdb redid the processing of the public reads, applying fastp at Q25 and MiXCR, and retained in-frame beta chains. Every CDR3 protein is listed once, alongside the most common genes and DNA of its rows. This sample has 400,000 to 500,000 distinct CDR3 sequences in its table, and 16% of those were observed once. The top ten clones comprise roughly 23% of the sample.

This same sample was also taken into another study, of T cells in Graves' hyperthyroidism and ophthalmopathy.

Material: peripheral blood mononuclear cells (PBMCs), obtained at new diagnosis, from a patient treated with antithyroid drugs. The receptors come from a woman under 30 with Graves disease. Donor details come from another sample of the same person, matched by shared clones.

This clonotype was seen only a few times. J is TRBJ1-5 and V is TRBV19; no reliable D call. Germline V CDR1 and CDR2: LNHDA, SQIVND (reference sequence). Trimming cost V 7 bases and J 1 base, with 11 bases left between them. This CDR3 has 14 residues. CDR3 nucleotides: TGTGCCAGTACAGGATGGGGAAGCAATCAGCCCCAGCATTTT. Protein: CASTGWGSNQPQHF. Full variable domain (rest looked up from reference TRBV19 and TRBJ1-5): DGGITQSPKYLFRKEGQNVTLSCEQNLNHDAMYWYRQDPGQGLRLIYYSQIVNDFQKGDIAEGYSVSREKKESFPLTVTSAQKNPTAFYLCASTGWGSNQPQHFGDGTRLSIL.

The table lists this clonotype with many counts. The chain recombines TRBV11-3 with TRBJ2-7; 12 bases match TRBD2. Germline trimming cut 8 bases from V and 4 bases from J; bases unmatched to any gene: 3. Germline V gene data show CDR1 as SGHNT and CDR2 as YENEEA. The CDR3 consists of 13 residues. CDR3 sequence reads: CASGGTSGYEQYF. The DNA for the CDR3 is TGTGCCAGCGGGGGGACTAGCGGGTACGAGCAGTACTTC.

The rearrangement links TRBV7-3 to TRBJ2-3, with TRBD2 as a possible D gene (6 bases). Germline CDR1 is SGHTA and CDR2 is FQGTGA. The CDR3 length is 13 residues. The V gene lost 1 base and the J gene lost 6 bases, with 8 bases spanning the gap. This CDR3 is CASSLIAVDTQYF. CDR3 in DNA: TGTGCCAGCAGCTTAATAGCGGTGGATACGCAGTATTTT.

This clonotype was seen a single time. The CDR3 loop is CASSQDPRDTQYF. The CDR3 bases are TGTGCCAGCAGCCAAGACCCTAGGGATACGCAGTATTTT. This sequence joins TRBV3-1 and TRBJ2-3; D gene ambiguous. CDR3 length equals 13 residues. V lost 0 bases to trimming and J lost 6 bases, with 7 bases between them. Germline loops: CDR1 LGHDT, CDR2 YNNKEL (reference sequence).

This clonotype was found many times. The rearrangement uses TRBV20-1 and TRBJ2-1, with 7 bases that match TRBD2. The CDR3 is 14 amino acids. J was trimmed by 4 bases and V by 0 bases; bases with no gene match: 3. Per the germline V gene, CDR1 is DFQATT and CDR2 is SNEGSKA (reference sequence). CDR3 region: CSAREPSGYNEQFF. CDR3 coding DNA: TGCAGTGCTAGAGAGCCTAGCGGATACAATGAGCAGTTCTTC.

This clonotype was recorded a few times. The rearrangement links TRBV10-3 to TRBJ2-1; maybe TRBD1 (6 bases). V lost 4 bases and J 5 bases, leaving 12 bases between the germline ends. Germline assignment: CDR1 ENHRY and CDR2 SYGVKD. The CDR3 sequence is 14 residues long. DNA of the CDR3: TGTGCCATCAGTGGCCGGGACACCAACAATGAGCAGTTCTTC. Its protein product is CAISGRDTNNEQFF.

The chain joins TRBV24-1 to TRBJ2-3; no reliable D call. Germline V gene sequence: CDR1 KGHDR, CDR2 SFDVKD. The V and J ends lost 3 bases and 0 bases respectively, with 9 bases between them. The CDR3 is 15 amino acids. The CDR3 DNA reads as TGTGCCACCAGTGATCGCTCAGCTAGCACAGATACGCAGTATTTT. Translating gives CATSDRSASTDTQYF.

This chain links TRBV28 with TRBJ2-2; 13 bases map to TRBD2. This CDR3 contains 17 residues. The germline gives CDR1 MDHEN, CDR2 SYDVKM. Trimming cost V 2 bases and J 7 bases; bases outside gene matches: 7. The CDR3 DNA reads as TGTGCCAGCAGTTTACCGGGGACTAGCGGGACCGTCGGGGAGCTGTTTTTT. Amino acid sequence: CASSLPGTSGTVGELFF.

This clonotype was counted only a few times. J is TRBJ1-2 and V is TRBV2; D call uncertain. Trimming took off 6 bases at V and 7 bases at J, with 12 bases between the two ends. The CDR3 length is 12 residues. Per the germline V gene, CDR1 is SNHLY and CDR2 is FYNNEI. The DNA of the CDR3 is TGTGCCAGCAGCCCGGGGAGGGTTGGCTACACCTTC. Translation: CASSPGRVGYTF. Together with reference TRBV2 and TRBJ1-2, the CDR3 gives the full variable domain: EPEVTQTPSHQVTQMGQEVILRCVPISNHLYFYWYRQILGQKVEFLVSFYNNEISEKSEIFDDQFSVERPDGSNFTLKIRSTKLEDSAMYFCASSPGRVGYTFGSGTRLTVV.

For this clonotype: A much larger clone lies one base from this, so it may be a read error. The final CDR3 position lacks the conserved phenylalanine or tryptophan, pointing to a likely read error. The chain couples TRBV7-2 to TRBJ2-3; D call uncertain. Trimming cost V 5 bases and J 2 bases, with 8 bases left between them. CDR3 size: 13 residues. Germline CDR1 reads SGHTA; CDR2 reads FQGNSA. CDR3 amino acids: CASSTAFTDTQYL. As DNA, the CDR3 is TGTGCCAGCAGCACTGCTTTCACAGATACGCAGTATCTT.

The rearrangement uses TRBV28 and TRBJ1-6; TRBD1 agrees at 9 bases. Germline V gene lookup returns CDR1 MDHEN and CDR2 SYDVKM. The ends lost 5 bases at V and 9 bases at J; junction bases unmatched: 8. This CDR3 spans 15 amino acids. The DNA of the CDR3 is TGTGCCAGCAGTATCTCACAGGGGGCGGGTTCACCCCTCCACTTT. Amino acid sequence: CASSISQGAGSPLHF.

This clonotype was seen ten or more times. This CDR3 is CSAPRRDSLSYEQYF. In DNA, the CDR3 is TGCAGTGCCCCTCGCCGGGACAGCCTCTCCTACGAGCAGTACTTC. The chain employs TRBV20-1 and TRBJ2-7; 7 bases match TRBD1. Germline V gene lookup returns CDR1 DFQATT and CDR2 SNEGSKA (reference sequence). This CDR3 is 15 amino acids long. Germline trimming cut 6 bases from V and 0 bases from J; bases unmatched to any gene: 11.

This clonotype occurred many times. The chain combines TRBV28 with TRBJ2-1; D gene unclear. The CDR3 length is 15 residues. V lost 1 base, J lost 7 bases, and 14 bases lay in between. The germline V gene has CDR1 MDHEN and CDR2 SYDVKM. The CDR3: CASSLFVTSGNEQFF. The DNA for the CDR3 is TGTGCCAGCAGTTTATTCGTCACCTCTGGGAATGAGCAGTTCTTC.

This clonotype was picked up a small number of times. Here the CDR3 omits its conserved ending phenylalanine or tryptophan, so a read error is the likely source. The V gene is TRBV10-1, the J gene TRBJ2-1; possible D gene TRBD1, 6 bases. This CDR3 region has 15 residues. V was shortened by 4 bases and J by 8 bases, with 18 bases between the two germline ends. Germline V gene sequence: CDR1 WNHNN, CDR2 SYGVQD (reference sequence). The chain's CDR3 is CASSVRAGVFDEQFL. DNA of the CDR3: TGCGCCAGCAGTGTACGGGCAGGGGTATTCGATGAGCAGTTCCTC.